The 28 T cell receptor beta chains listed next were all sequenced from one sample in a study of T cells in Graves' hyperthyroidism and ophthalmopathy (dated by TCRdb to about 2019). The library was made by multiplex PCR. The sequencer was an Illumina HiSeq 2000. The TCR beta CDR3 regions were amplified from the RNA transcripts. The TCR CDR3 was subjected to a first round of RT-PCR using the HTBI primer set and the Qiagen OneStep RT-PCR kit. TCRdb handled the public reads itself, with Q25 trimming in fastp and clone calling in MiXCR, and kept productive beta chains. For every CDR3 protein sequence, its rows merge into one entry that carries the most common genes and DNA. This sample holds over 250,000 distinct CDR3 sequences; about an eighth were observed only once. About a third of the sample is held by the ten biggest clonotypes. Sequencing was performed on blood. The receptors here all came from a woman in her thirties or forties with Graves' ophthalmopathy.

This clonotype appeared many times. The chain uses TRBV12-3 or TRBV12-4 and TRBJ2-7; 7 bases fit TRBD1. The CDR3 sequence is 15 residues long. The V and J ends lost 6 bases and 3 bases, in that order; junction bases with no gene match: 11. This chain's CDR3 is CASRSTGRGGYEQYF. CDR3 coding DNA: TGTGCCAGCAGGTCGACAGGGCGAGGGGGCTACGAGCAGTACTTC.

In its sample, this clonotype was seen many times. This CDR3 is CASSYLKRLDQPQHF. The CDR3 DNA reads as TGTGCCAGCAGCTACTTAAAGCGGCTAGATCAGCCCCAGCATTTT. This chain connects TRBV12-3 or TRBV12-4 to TRBJ1-5; no reliable D call. V lost 6 bases to trimming and J lost 5 bases, with 17 bases between them. The CDR3 sequence is 15 residues long.

This rearrangement joins TRBV11-2 to TRBJ2-2, with D perhaps TRBD2 (7 bases). Between the trimmed V and J ends, which lost 5 bases and 1 base, there was a span of 14 bases. The germline gives CDR1 SGHAT, CDR2 FQNNGV. This CDR3 is 16 amino acids long. CDR3 DNA: TGTGCCAGCAGCCTGGGGGGGGCGCGGAACACCGGGGAGCTGTTTTTT. Its translation: CASSLGGARNTGELFF.

This clonotype was observed at least ten times. The V call is TRBV11-3, the J call TRBJ1-1; D uncertain. There are 13 residues in the CDR3. The V gene lost 7 bases and the J gene lost 1 base, with 10 bases spanning the gap. In germline, CDR1 is SGHNT, CDR2 YENEEA. The CDR3 sequence: CASTPDGNTEAFF. CDR3 nucleotides: TGTGCCAGCACCCCGGACGGGAACACTGAAGCTTTCTTT.

The chain has TRBV9 and TRBJ2-1; D is possibly TRBD1 or TRBD2 (5 bases each). Germline V gene sequence: CDR1 SGDLS, CDR2 YYNGEE. Between the trimmed V and J ends, which lost 2 bases and 12 bases, there was a span of 12 bases. The CDR3 consists of 12 residues. CDR3 in amino acids: CASSVMGDGQFF. For the CDR3, the DNA is TGTGCCAGCAGCGTCATGGGGGATGGGCAGTTCTTC.

In this sample, this clonotype turned up many times. V usage is TRBV29-1 and J usage is TRBJ1-2, with unresolved D. This CDR3 comprises 11 residues. Germline V gene lookup returns CDR1 SQVTM and CDR2 ANQGSEA. Trimming took off 5 bases at V and 8 bases at J, with 12 bases between the two ends. CDR3 region: CSVTSEEGYTF. The CDR3 DNA is TGCAGCGTTACATCGGAGGAAGGCTACACCTTC.

This chain joins TRBV7-9 and TRBJ2-1; D remains ambiguous. V lost 5 bases to trimming and J lost 6 bases, with 14 bases between them. From germline, CDR1 is SEHNR and CDR2 FQNEAQ (reference sequence). The CDR3 has 14 residues. CDR3 in amino acids: CASSVPEQPNEQFF. The CDR3 coding sequence is TGTGCCAGCAGCGTCCCAGAACAGCCCAATGAGCAGTTCTTC.

This clonotype was recorded many times. The J gene is TRBJ2-3, the V gene TRBV7-2, with TRBD2 identical over 7 bases. The CDR3 runs to 15 residues. From germline, CDR1 is SGHTA and CDR2 FQGNSA. Germline trimming cut 2 bases from V and 3 bases from J; bases unmatched to any gene: 5. The DNA of the CDR3 is TGTGCCAGCAGCTTAATGTCGCGGGGGACAGATACGCAGTATTTT. Translating gives CASSLMSRGTDTQYF.

The rearrangement joins TRBV30 to TRBJ2-1; 12 bases fit TRBD2. The germline V gene has CDR1 GTSNPN and CDR2 SVGIG (reference sequence). This CDR3 is 15 amino acids long. J was trimmed by 7 bases and V by 3 bases; bases with no gene match: 7. CDR3 sequence (DNA): TGTGCCTGGAGAAAACTAGCGGGAGGACAAAATGAGCAGTTCTTC. Its protein is CAWRKLAGGQNEQFF.

This clonotype occurred many times. This chain uses TRBV20-1 with TRBJ2-5; TRBD2 matches 13 bases. Germline-derived CDR1 and CDR2 are DFQATT and SNEGSKA (reference sequence). V trimming: 7 bases; J trimming: 7 bases; junction bases outside the gene matches: 3. This CDR3 is 12 amino acids long. CDR3 bases: TGCAGTGTTGGGACTAGCGGGACGACCCAGTACTTC. Encoded protein: CSVGTSGTTQYF.

The chain carries TRBV10-2 and TRBJ1-3, with D hard to call. Trimming left V 8 bases short and J 6 bases short, with 8 bases between. The CDR3 loop spans 11 amino acids. Germline V CDR1 and CDR2: WSHSY, SAAADI. The CDR3 nucleotides are TGCGCCAGCTCCTGGGAAAACACCATATATTTT. It yields the protein CASSWENTIYF.

Ten or more counts support this clonotype. The rearrangement links TRBV2 to TRBJ2-2; the match to TRBD1 covers 7 bases. The CDR3 runs to 14 residues. The germline V gene encodes CDR1 SNHLY and CDR2 FYNNEI. Trimming cost V 6 bases and J 2 bases; bases outside gene matches: 3. The CDR3: CASRRQGNTGELFF. CDR3 nucleotide sequence: TGTGCCAGCAGGCGACAGGGAAACACCGGGGAGCTGTTTTTT.

This clonotype was picked up many times. The chain carries TRBV12-3 or TRBV12-4 and TRBJ1-5, with a tentative D call TRBD1 (5 bases). Trimming took off 3 bases at V and 2 bases at J, with 14 bases between the two ends. This CDR3 has 16 amino acids. CDR3 coding DNA: TGTGCCAGCAGTTTCAAGGGACCGATGGGCAATCAGCCCCAGCATTTT. This sequence encodes CASSFKGPMGNQPQHF.

This clonotype has ten or more counts. V gene TRBV20-1 combines with J gene TRBJ1-1; no reliable D call. The CDR3 sequence is 14 residues long. Trimming cost V 1 base and J 0 bases, with 9 bases left between them. CDR1 DFQATT and CDR2 SNEGSKA come from the germline V gene (reference sequence). CDR3 sequence reads: CSARVEYMNTEAFF. The CDR3 DNA reads TGCAGTGCTAGAGTCGAGTACATGAACACTGAAGCTTTCTTT.

The sample holds many counts of this clonotype. V usage is TRBV27 and J usage is TRBJ1-2, with 7 bases lining up with TRBD1. V dropped 6 bases and J dropped 0; count of bases not matched to a gene: 10. Germline-derived CDR1 and CDR2 are MNHEY and SMNVEV (reference sequence). The CDR3 consists of 16 residues. The CDR3 loop reads CASSGMGQGANYGYTF. CDR3 DNA: TGTGCCAGCAGCGGAATGGGCCAGGGGGCTAACTATGGCTACACCTTC.

This clonotype has just a few counts. The CDR3 protein is CATSDRGGGGRNYNEQFF. As DNA, the CDR3 is TGTGCCACCAGTGACCGTGGTGGTGGGGGGCGGAACTACAATGAGCAGTTCTTC. This chain links TRBV24-1 with TRBJ2-1, with D perhaps being TRBD1 or TRBD2 (6 bases each). Germline CDR1 is KGHDR and CDR2 is SFDVKD. The ends were cut back, 4 bases at V and 3 bases at J, with 21 bases in the middle. This CDR3 contains 18 residues.

This clonotype was seen ten or more times. The genes are TRBV7-2 and TRBJ1-4, with 11 bases fitting TRBD1. The germline V gene encodes CDR1 SGHTA and CDR2 FQGNSA. V trimming: 5 bases; J trimming: 7 bases; junction bases outside the gene matches: 3. The CDR3 totals 14 residues. The CDR3 coding sequence is TGTGCCAGCAGCACCGGACAGGGGGCTGAAAAACTGTTTTTT. It is translated as CASSTGQGAEKLFF.

This clonotype has just a few counts. A read error may account for a junction end that differs from germline. V usage is TRBV5-1 and J usage is TRBJ1-1; perhaps TRBD1 as D (5 bases). Per the germline V gene, CDR1 is SGHRS and CDR2 is YFSETQ. This CDR3 is built from 15 residues. The CDR3: CASSFGATMNTEVFF. The CDR3 coding sequence is TGCGCCAGCAGCTTTGGGGCAACCATGAACACTGAAGTTTTCTTT.

This clonotype was recorded at least ten times. This chain's CDR3 is CASKTRTDTQYF. CDR3 coding DNA: TGTGCCAGCAAGACTCGCACAGATACGCAGTATTTT. The rearrangement uses TRBV2 and TRBJ2-3; D is unresolved. V was cut by 7 bases and J by 1 base, with 6 bases left in between. The CDR3 loop spans 12 amino acids. Germline V gene data show CDR1 as SNHLY and CDR2 as FYNNEI.

This clonotype was counted many times. The chain combines TRBV20-1 with TRBJ2-1; the match to TRBD2 covers 9 bases. Germline CDR1 and CDR2: DFQATT and SNEGSKA (reference sequence). Losses at the gene ends were 4 bases for V and 3 bases for J; bases not matched to a gene: 10. This CDR3 is built from 16 residues. In DNA form, the CDR3 reads TGCAGTGCTAACCCCGAACTAGCGGGTGACTACAATGAGCAGTTCTTC. It translates to CSANPELAGDYNEQFF.

This clonotype has a count of ten or more. V usage is TRBV5-6 and J usage is TRBJ2-1, with 9 positions matching TRBD2. The germline gives CDR1 SGHDT, CDR2 YYEEEE. J gave up 10 bases and V 0 bases, and 8 bases lay outside the gene matches. The CDR3 extends over 15 amino acids. CDR3 loop: CASSLGLADAGEQFF. The CDR3, as DNA: TGTGCCAGCAGCTTGGGACTAGCGGATGCAGGCGAGCAGTTCTTC.

This clonotype has a count of ten or more. The chain couples TRBV10-1 to TRBJ1-2; no definite D call. CDR1 WNHNN and CDR2 SYGVQD come from the germline V gene (reference sequence). This CDR3 is built from 15 residues. V was shortened by 2 bases and J by 6 bases, with 16 bases between the two germline ends. CDR3 bases: TGCGCCAGCAGTGAGAATACAGCCGCCCCGGATGGCTACACCTTC. This codes for CASSENTAAPDGYTF.

The genes are TRBV7-6 and TRBJ2-1; 9 bases align to TRBD2. Unmatched junction bases numbered 7, after V lost 0 bases and J lost 10 bases. This CDR3 has 15 residues. The germline gives CDR1 SGHVS, CDR2 FNYEAQ. CDR3 coding DNA: TGTGCCAGCAGCTTAGCTAGCGGGGGTATCGGGGAGCAGTTCTTC. Translating gives CASSLASGGIGEQFF.

The J gene is TRBJ2-6, the V gene TRBV20-1; D might be TRBD1 (6 bases). The CDR3 spans 15 residues. Trimming took 3 bases from V and 4 from J, leaving 13 bases between them. The V gene's germline CDR1 is DFQATT and CDR2 SNEGSKA (reference sequence). For the CDR3, the DNA is TGCAGTGCTAGCGAACCCGGGACAGGGGCCAACGTCCTGACTTTC. It encodes CSASEPGTGANVLTF.

As DNA, the CDR3 is TGCGCCAGCAGCTCACGGACAGCCGGCGACATTCAGTACTTC. As protein: CASSSRTAGDIQYF. The chain uses TRBV5-1 and TRBJ2-4; D is perhaps TRBD1 (6 bases). Trimming took 3 bases from V and 8 from J, leaving 15 bases between them. The CDR3 length is 14 residues. Germline lookup yields CDR1 SGHRS and CDR2 YFSETQ.

There are a few counts of this clonotype. This chain uses TRBV7-8 with TRBJ2-1; D perhaps matches TRBD2 (6 bases). Looked up from germline, CDR1 is SGHVS and CDR2 is FQNEAQ. The CDR3 has 18 residues. V lost 7 bases to trimming and J lost 4 bases, with 26 bases between them. The CDR3 region has the DNA TGTGCCAGCACCGCCCCAGGAGGGGACCGAGCGTGGTACAATGAGCAGTTCTTC. It is translated as CASTAPGGDRAWYNEQFF. The full variable domain, with the rest looked up from reference TRBV7-8 and TRBJ2-1, is GAGVSQSPRYKVAKRGQDVALRCDPISGHVSLFWYQQALGQGPEFLTYFQNEAQLDKSGLPSDRFFAERPEGSVSTLKIQRTQQEDSAVYLCASTAPGGDRAWYNEQFFGPGTRLTVL.

A few counts support this clonotype. The genes are TRBV7-9 and TRBJ1-2; TRBD1 matches 9 bases. The germline CDR1 and CDR2 sequences are SEHNR and FQNEAQ (reference sequence). Germline trimming cut 5 bases from V and 8 bases from J; bases unmatched to any gene: 3. CDR3 length: 12 amino acids. The CDR3 spells CASSSGQGGYTF. CDR3 coding DNA: TGTGCCAGCAGCAGCGGACAGGGGGGCTACACCTTC.

This clonotype was counted at least ten times. V is TRBV6-1 and J is TRBJ2-5; no clear D gene. Trimming shortened V by 3 bases and J by 8 bases, and 7 bases separated the two germline ends. CDR3 length equals 11 residues. Germline assignment: CDR1 MNHNS and CDR2 SASEGT. DNA for the CDR3: TGTGCCAGCAGTGATCACGGTACCCAGTACTTC. Translated: CASSDHGTQYF.